These T cell receptor beta chains were read from a single sample in a study of cytomegalovirus exposure and HLA in healthy donors. Method: immunoSEQ multiplex PCR; TCRdb's copy keeps in-frame clones and lacks some. The sample holds fewer than 250,000 clones; approximately 78% are singletons and the top ten take 13% to 15%. Sequenced material: PBMCs. The source of these receptors is a woman younger than 45 in good health and CMV-seropositive. The CDR3 runs from the conserved cysteine through the conserved F or W. A D gene is named only where the DNA matches it firmly. Some rows mark clone size as missing; the rest say once, few, many or name a class of expanded clone.

clone size: -
J gene: TRBJ2-1
D gene: -
V gene: TRBV5-6
CDR3 DNA: TGTGCCAGCAGCTTCGGGATCCGGGGAGGTAGCGATGAGCAGTTCTTC
CDR3 protein: CASSFGIRGGSDEQFF

clone size: -
J gene: TRBJ2-7
D gene: -
V gene: TRBV11-3
CDR3 DNA: TGTGCCAGCAGCTTAGGGACAGATGACGAGCAGTACTTC
CDR3 protein: CASSLGTDDEQYF

clone size: -
J gene: TRBJ1-5
D gene: -
V gene: TRBV19
CDR3 DNA: TGTGCCAGTAGTCTGCGCGATTACCAGCCCCAGCATTTT
CDR3 protein: CASSLRDYQPQHF

clone size: -
J gene: TRBJ2-2
D gene: TRBD2
V gene: TRBV6-5
CDR3 DNA: TGTGCCAGCAAAAGCGGGGGGGCGGGGACCGGGGAGCTGTTTTTT
CDR3 protein: CASKSGGAGTGELFF

clone size: -
J gene: TRBJ2-7
D gene: TRBD2
V gene: TRBV11-2
CDR3 DNA: TGTGCCAGCAGCTTTAGCGGGAGGTCTCACTACGAGCAGTACTTC
CDR3 protein: CASSFSGRSHYEQYF

clone size: -
J gene: TRBJ2-5
D gene: -
V gene: TRBV5-1
CDR3 DNA: TGCGCCAGCAGCTTCGAGCTACTGGAGACCCAGTACTTC
CDR3 protein: CASSFELLETQYF

clone size: -
J gene: TRBJ1-1
D gene: TRBD1
V gene: TRBV7-6
CDR3 DNA: TGTGCCAGCAGCCCCACAGGGGGCACTGAAGCTTTCTTT
CDR3 protein: CASSPTGGTEAFF

clone size: -
J gene: TRBJ1-4
D gene: -
V gene: TRBV7-9
CDR3 DNA: TGTGCCAGCAGCTTAGTGCCAGGATATTCAACTGGGGAAAAACTGTTTTTT
CDR3 protein: CASSLVPGYSTGEKLFF

clone size: once
J gene: TRBJ2-7
D gene: -
V gene: TRBV6-1
CDR3 DNA: TGTGCCAGCAGTGAACACACTAGATTGATCTACGAGCAGTACTTC
CDR3 protein: CASSEHTRLIYEQYF

clone size: -
J gene: TRBJ1-2
D gene: TRBD1
V gene: TRBV6-1
CDR3 DNA: TGTGCCAGCAGGACAGGGGGCACGCTCAGCGGCTACACCTTC
CDR3 protein: CASRTGGTLSGYTF

clone size: -
J gene: TRBJ1-1
D gene: -
V gene: TRBV11-3
CDR3 DNA: TGTGCCAGCAGTTCGTTCGGGACAACGAACACTGAAGCTTTCTTT
CDR3 protein: CASSSFGTTNTEAFF

clone size: -
J gene: TRBJ1-1
D gene: -
V gene: TRBV18
CDR3 DNA: TGTGCCAGCTCAGAAGAGGGTATCGCTGAAGCTTTCTTT
CDR3 protein: CASSEEGIAEAFF

clone size: -
J gene: TRBJ2-3
D gene: TRBD1
V gene: TRBV5-1
CDR3 DNA: TGCGCCAGCAGCTGGATTAGGACAGGGGAAGATACGCAGTATTTT
CDR3 protein: CASSWIRTGEDTQYF

clone size: -
J gene: TRBJ2-7
D gene: TRBD2
V gene: TRBV6-5
CDR3 DNA: TGTGCCAGCAGTTCCGAAAGCGGGAGGGGCTCCTACGAGCAGTACTTC
CDR3 protein: CASSSESGRGSYEQYF

clone size: few
J gene: TRBJ1-1
D gene: TRBD1
V gene: TRBV2
CDR3 DNA: TGTGCCTCATTAAACAGGGGTTTCACTGAAGCTTTCTTT
CDR3 protein: CASLNRGFTEAFF

clone size: -
J gene: TRBJ2-3
D gene: TRBD2
V gene: TRBV10-3
CDR3 DNA: TGTGCCGCGCGGGGGAGCACAGATACGCAGTATTTT
CDR3 protein: CAARGSTDTQYF

clone size: -
J gene: TRBJ1-5
D gene: -
V gene: TRBV7-6
CDR3 DNA: TGTGCCAGCAGCTTATCAGGGGATCAGCCCCAGCATTTT
CDR3 protein: CASSLSGDQPQHF

clone size: -
J gene: TRBJ2-7
D gene: -
V gene: TRBV12-2
CDR3 DNA: TGTGCAAGTCGCTTAAAATCGGGCGAGCAGTACTTC
CDR3 protein: CASRLKSGEQYF

clone size: -
J gene: TRBJ1-2
D gene: TRBD1
V gene: TRBV9
CDR3 DNA: TGTGCCAGCAGCGCGACAGGGGGACATGGCTACACCTTC
CDR3 protein: CASSATGGHGYTF

clone size: -
J gene: TRBJ2-3
D gene: TRBD1
V gene: TRBV4-1
CDR3 DNA: TGCGCCAGCAGCCCCCGCGGACAGGGAAGAGCAGATACGCAGTATTTT
CDR3 protein: CASSPRGQGRADTQYF

clone size: few
J gene: TRBJ2-7
D gene: TRBD2
V gene: TRBV5-1
CDR3 DNA: TGCGCCAGCAGCTTTGGGTCGGGGGGCTACGAGCAGTACTTC
CDR3 protein: CASSFGSGGYEQYF

clone size: -
J gene: TRBJ1-3
D gene: -
V gene: TRBV5-6
CDR3 DNA: TGTGCCAGCAGCTTGCTGGGGCAAGACTCTGGAAACACCATATATTTT
CDR3 protein: CASSLLGQDSGNTIYF

clone size: -
J gene: TRBJ1-4
D gene: -
V gene: TRBV27
CDR3 DNA: TGTGCCAGCAGTTGGACAGCCCTTAATGAAAAACTGTTTTTT
CDR3 protein: CASSWTALNEKLFF

clone size: -
J gene: TRBJ2-7
D gene: -
V gene: TRBV5-1
CDR3 DNA: TGCGCCAGCAGCTTGGACACCAGCTCCTACGAGCAGTACTTC
CDR3 protein: CASSLDTSSYEQYF

clone size: -
J gene: TRBJ2-2
D gene: -
V gene: TRBV2
CDR3 DNA: TGTGCCAGCAAGAGAGGCGGGGAGCTGTTTTTT
CDR3 protein: CASKRGGELFF

clone size: -
J gene: TRBJ1-2
D gene: TRBD1
V gene: TRBV5-4
CDR3 DNA: TGTGCCAGCAGCTACAGGGGCGCAAACTATGGCTACACCTTC
CDR3 protein: CASSYRGANYGYTF

clone size: once
J gene: TRBJ2-2
D gene: -
V gene: TRBV10-2
CDR3 DNA: TGCGCCAGCCGTAGGAACACCGGGGAGCTGTTTTTT
CDR3 protein: CASRRNTGELFF

clone size: -
J gene: TRBJ1-3
D gene: -
V gene: TRBV5-4
CDR3 DNA: TGTGCCAGCAGCTTGGACTCGAACACCATATATTTT
CDR3 protein: CASSLDSNTIYF

clone size: -
J gene: TRBJ1-5
D gene: -
V gene: TRBV6-5
CDR3 DNA: TGTGCCGGGAGGCTAACAGAGAATAGCAATCAGCCCCAGCATTTT
CDR3 protein: CAGRLTENSNQPQHF

clone size: -
J gene: TRBJ1-1
D gene: -
V gene: TRBV12-5
CDR3 DNA: TGTGCTAGTGGTTTCCTGACAGTGAACACTGAAGCTTTCTTT
CDR3 protein: CASGFLTVNTEAFF

clone size: -
J gene: TRBJ2-1
D gene: -
V gene: TRBV9
CDR3 DNA: TGTGCCAGCAGCGTATTAGACGGGGGTGAGCAGTTCTTC
CDR3 protein: CASSVLDGGEQFF

clone size: few
J gene: TRBJ1-2
D gene: -
V gene: TRBV5-1
CDR3 DNA: TGCGCCAGCAGCTTCACAGGGAGGGCCGGCTATGGCTACACCTTC
CDR3 protein: CASSFTGRAGYGYTF

clone size: -
J gene: TRBJ1-1
D gene: TRBD1
V gene: TRBV7-8
CDR3 DNA: TGTGCCAGCAGCCCCCCGGGACAGGGGAACACTGAAGCTTTCTTT
CDR3 protein: CASSPPGQGNTEAFF

clone size: -
J gene: TRBJ2-7
D gene: -
V gene: TRBV4-3
CDR3 DNA: TGCGCCAGCAGCCCTTGGATGGGTCGGGACGAGCAGTACTTC
CDR3 protein: CASSPWMGRDEQYF

clone size: -
J gene: TRBJ1-1
D gene: TRBD1
V gene: TRBV19
CDR3 DNA: TGTGCCAGTAGTCCCAGGGGGTGGGGGCGAGGCACTGAAGCTTTCTTT
CDR3 protein: CASSPRGWGRGTEAFF

clone size: -
J gene: TRBJ1-5
D gene: TRBD1
V gene: TRBV18
CDR3 DNA: TGTGCCAGCTCACCAGGGCAGGGGGGCAATCAGCCCCAGCATTTT
CDR3 protein: CASSPGQGGNQPQHF

clone size: -
J gene: TRBJ1-2
D gene: -
V gene: TRBV7-9
CDR3 DNA: TGTGCCAGCAGCCAAGGACAGAACTATGGCTACACCTTC
CDR3 protein: CASSQGQNYGYTF

clone size: -
J gene: TRBJ2-5
D gene: TRBD2
V gene: TRBV7-9
CDR3 DNA: TGTGCCAGCAGCCCTAGACTAGCGGGGGGGGAGACCCAGTACTTC
CDR3 protein: CASSPRLAGGETQYF

clone size: -
J gene: TRBJ2-2
D gene: TRBD1
V gene: TRBV5-1
CDR3 DNA: TGCGCCAGCAGCTCGGGACAGGGAGTGACGGGGGAGCTGTTTTTT
CDR3 protein: CASSSGQGVTGELFF

clone size: few
J gene: TRBJ1-1
D gene: -
V gene: TRBV11-3
CDR3 DNA: TGTGCCAGCAGCCAGGGGACCACTGAAGCTTTCTTT
CDR3 protein: CASSQGTTEAFF

clone size: -
J gene: TRBJ2-7
D gene: TRBD1
V gene: TRBV19
CDR3 DNA: TGTGCCAGTAGTATATTATCCCCGGGACAGGGGCCCTACGAGCAGTACTTC
CDR3 protein: CASSILSPGQGPYEQYF

clone size: -
J gene: TRBJ1-6
D gene: -
V gene: TRBV30
CDR3 DNA: TGTGCCTGGAGTAGGGGGATGAGCGATTCACCCCTCCACTTT
CDR3 protein: CAWSRGMSDSPLHF

clone size: -
J gene: TRBJ1-4
D gene: -
V gene: TRBV19
CDR3 DNA: TGTGCCAGTAGTATAGATCCTGAAGGAGGGGCAGAAAATGAAAAACTGTTTTTT
CDR3 protein: CASSIDPEGGAENEKLFF

clone size: -
J gene: TRBJ2-7
D gene: -
V gene: TRBV19
CDR3 DNA: TGTGCCAGTAGTACGGTTCAGGCGGGTGAGCAGTACTTC
CDR3 protein: CASSTVQAGEQYF

clone size: -
J gene: TRBJ1-1
D gene: TRBD1
V gene: TRBV5-4
CDR3 DNA: TGTGCCAGCAGTCGGGGACAGGGAGCCGAAGAAGCTTTCTTT
CDR3 protein: CASSRGQGAEEAFF

clone size: -
J gene: TRBJ2-5
D gene: -
V gene: TRBV6-5
CDR3 DNA: TGTGCCAGCAGAGAACAGGGACCTGAGACCCAGTACTTC
CDR3 protein: CASREQGPETQYF

clone size: -
J gene: TRBJ2-2
D gene: TRBD1
V gene: TRBV28
CDR3 DNA: TGTGCCAGCAGTTTACTACAGGGGGGCACCGGGGAGCTGTTTTTT
CDR3 protein: CASSLLQGGTGELFF

clone size: -
J gene: TRBJ2-7
D gene: -
V gene: TRBV7-2
CDR3 DNA: TGTGCCAGCAGTAAGGGGGTCGGAAGTTACGAGCAGTACTTC
CDR3 protein: CASSKGVGSYEQYF

clone size: -
J gene: TRBJ1-6
D gene: TRBD1
V gene: TRBV6-1
CDR3 DNA: TGTGCCAGCACGTCGACAGGGGGCCTTAATTCACCCCTCCACTTT
CDR3 protein: CASTSTGGLNSPLHF

clone size: few
J gene: TRBJ2-1
D gene: TRBD2
V gene: TRBV7-3
CDR3 DNA: TGTGCCAGCAGCTTGACGGTCGGGCTAGCGGGGGGGCCGGGCAATGAGCAGTTCTTC
CDR3 protein: CASSLTVGLAGGPGNEQFF

clone size: -
J gene: TRBJ2-3
D gene: -
V gene: TRBV7-9
CDR3 DNA: TGTGCCAGCAGCCACGATATTCGGGGTAGGGCAGGAGATACGCAGTATTTT
CDR3 protein: CASSHDIRGRAGDTQYF

clone size: -
J gene: TRBJ2-7
D gene: TRBD1
V gene: TRBV6-6
CDR3 DNA: TGTGCCAGCAGTTTGGACAGGTTAACCTACGAGCAGTACTTC
CDR3 protein: CASSLDRLTYEQYF

clone size: -
J gene: TRBJ1-1
D gene: TRBD1
V gene: TRBV13
CDR3 DNA: TGTGCCAGCAGCCCCGACAGGGGGATAGCTCCGGCTTTCTTT
CDR3 protein: CASSPDRGIAPAFF

clone size: -
J gene: TRBJ2-1
D gene: TRBD2
V gene: TRBV2
CDR3 DNA: TGTGCCAGCAGGGTCAGCGGGGGCCTTTACAATGAGCAGTTCTTC
CDR3 protein: CASRVSGGLYNEQFF

clone size: -
J gene: TRBJ2-5
D gene: TRBD1
V gene: TRBV19
CDR3 DNA: TGTGCCAGTAGTCCACGACAGGGATGGAGTCAAGAGACCCAGTACTTC
CDR3 protein: CASSPRQGWSQETQYF